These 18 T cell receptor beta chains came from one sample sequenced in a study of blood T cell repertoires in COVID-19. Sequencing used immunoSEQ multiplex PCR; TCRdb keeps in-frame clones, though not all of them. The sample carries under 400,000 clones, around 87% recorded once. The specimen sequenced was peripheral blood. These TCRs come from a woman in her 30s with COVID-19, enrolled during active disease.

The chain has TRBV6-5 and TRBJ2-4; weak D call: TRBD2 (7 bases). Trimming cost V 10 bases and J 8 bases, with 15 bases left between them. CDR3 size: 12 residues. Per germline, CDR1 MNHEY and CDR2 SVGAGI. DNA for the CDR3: TGTGCCATCCCTGAGGGGGGGGACATTCAGTACTTC. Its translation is CAIPEGGDIQYF.

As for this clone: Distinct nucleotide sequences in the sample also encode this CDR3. Written as DNA, the CDR3 is TGTGCCAGCAGTGAAGCGGGACAGGGAAATTCACCCCTCCACTTT. Residues: CASSEAGQGNSPLHF. The chain couples TRBV6-1 to TRBJ1-6; the match to TRBD1 covers 9 bases. Germline V gene lookup returns CDR1 MNHNS and CDR2 SASEGT. CDR3 length equals 15 residues. V shed 0 bases and J 7 bases; nucleotides not matched to a gene: 1.

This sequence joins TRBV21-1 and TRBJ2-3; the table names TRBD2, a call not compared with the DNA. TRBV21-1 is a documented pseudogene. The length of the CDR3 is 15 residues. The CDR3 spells CARRETGELTDTQYF. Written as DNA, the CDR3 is TGTGCCAGAAGAGAGACGGGTGAGCTCACAGATACGCAGTATTTT.

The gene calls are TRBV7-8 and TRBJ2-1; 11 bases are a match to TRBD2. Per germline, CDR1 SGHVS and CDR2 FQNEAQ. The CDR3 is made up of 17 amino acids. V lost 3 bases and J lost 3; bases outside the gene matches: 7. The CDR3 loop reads CASSFRTGTSGYNEQFF. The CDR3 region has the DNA TGTGCCAGCAGCTTTCGCACCGGGACTAGCGGCTACAATGAGCAGTTCTTC.

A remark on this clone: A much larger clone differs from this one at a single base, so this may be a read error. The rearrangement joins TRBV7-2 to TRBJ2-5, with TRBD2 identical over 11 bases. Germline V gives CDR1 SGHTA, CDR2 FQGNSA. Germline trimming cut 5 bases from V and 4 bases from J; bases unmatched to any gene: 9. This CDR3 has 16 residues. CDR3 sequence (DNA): TGTGCCAGCAGCCCCCGGACTAGCGGGTGGGGAGAGACCCAGTACTTC. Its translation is CASSPRTSGWGETQYF.

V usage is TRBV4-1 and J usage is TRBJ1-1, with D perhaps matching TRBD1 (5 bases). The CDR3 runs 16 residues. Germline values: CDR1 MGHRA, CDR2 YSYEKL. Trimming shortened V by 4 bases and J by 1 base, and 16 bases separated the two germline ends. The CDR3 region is CASSPMGLLGNTEAFF. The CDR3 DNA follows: TGCGCCAGCAGCCCCATGGGACTCCTTGGGAACACTGAAGCTTTCTTT.

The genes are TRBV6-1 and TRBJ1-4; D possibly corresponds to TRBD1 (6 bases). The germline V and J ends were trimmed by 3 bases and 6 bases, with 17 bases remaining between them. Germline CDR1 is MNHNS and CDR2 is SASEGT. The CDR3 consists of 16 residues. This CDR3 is CASSEPRQASDEKLFF. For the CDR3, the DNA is TGTGCCAGCAGTGAGCCCCGACAGGCCTCGGATGAAAAACTGTTTTTT.

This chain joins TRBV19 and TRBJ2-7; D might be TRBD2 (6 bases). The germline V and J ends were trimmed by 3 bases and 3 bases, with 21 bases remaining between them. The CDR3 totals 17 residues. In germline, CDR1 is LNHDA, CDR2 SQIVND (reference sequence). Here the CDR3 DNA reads TGTGCCAGTAGTATTCAGGTCGGCGGGGCTGGCGGCTACGAGCAGTACTTC. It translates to CASSIQVGGAGGYEQYF.

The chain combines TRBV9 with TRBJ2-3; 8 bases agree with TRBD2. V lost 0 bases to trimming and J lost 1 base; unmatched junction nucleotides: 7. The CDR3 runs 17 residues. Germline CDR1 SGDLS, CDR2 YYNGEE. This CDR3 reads CASSVGSPTSGTDTQYF. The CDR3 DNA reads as TGTGCCAGCAGCGTAGGATCCCCGACTAGCGGCACAGATACGCAGTATTTT.

The CDR3 coding sequence is TGTGCCAGCAGCGTAGGGAGGGGTTTCGGAAACACCATATATTTT. Encoded protein: CASSVGRGFGNTIYF. The chain recombines TRBV9 with TRBJ1-3; TRBD1 might be the D (5 bases). The CDR3 totals 15 residues. Germline-derived CDR1 and CDR2 are SGDLS and YYNGEE. V lost 0 bases and J 4 bases, leaving 11 bases between the germline ends.

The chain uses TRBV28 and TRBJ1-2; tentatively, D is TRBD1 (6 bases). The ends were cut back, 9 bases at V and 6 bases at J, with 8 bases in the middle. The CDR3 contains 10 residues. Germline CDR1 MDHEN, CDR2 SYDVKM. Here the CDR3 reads CASSGDGYTF. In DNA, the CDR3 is TGTGCCAGTTCAGGGGATGGCTACACCTTC.

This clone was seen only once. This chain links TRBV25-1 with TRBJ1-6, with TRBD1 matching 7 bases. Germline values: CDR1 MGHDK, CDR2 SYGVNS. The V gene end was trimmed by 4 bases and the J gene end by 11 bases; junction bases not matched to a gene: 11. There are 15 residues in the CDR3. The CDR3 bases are TGTGCCAGCAGTGCAAAGGGGGCGAATTTCCCACCCCTCCACTTT. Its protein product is CASSAKGANFPPLHF.

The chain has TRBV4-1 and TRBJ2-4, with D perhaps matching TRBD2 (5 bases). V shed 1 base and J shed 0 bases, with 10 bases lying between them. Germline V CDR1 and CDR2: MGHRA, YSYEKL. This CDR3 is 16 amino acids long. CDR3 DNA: TGCGCCAGCAGCCAAGGGGCGGGCCCAGCCAAAAACATTCAGTACTTC. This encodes CASSQGAGPAKNIQYF.

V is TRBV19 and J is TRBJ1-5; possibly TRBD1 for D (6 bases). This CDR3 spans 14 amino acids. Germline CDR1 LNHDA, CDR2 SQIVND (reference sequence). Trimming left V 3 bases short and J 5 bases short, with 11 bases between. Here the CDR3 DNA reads TGTGCCAGTAGTATCCAACAGGGTTATCAGCCCCAGCATTTT. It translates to CASSIQQGYQPQHF.

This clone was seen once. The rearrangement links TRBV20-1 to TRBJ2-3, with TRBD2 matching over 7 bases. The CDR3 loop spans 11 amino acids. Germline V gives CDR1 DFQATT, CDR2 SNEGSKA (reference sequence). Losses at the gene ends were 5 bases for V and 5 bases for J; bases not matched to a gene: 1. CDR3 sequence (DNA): TGCAGTGCTGGACTAGGAGATACGCAGTATTTT. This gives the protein CSAGLGDTQYF.

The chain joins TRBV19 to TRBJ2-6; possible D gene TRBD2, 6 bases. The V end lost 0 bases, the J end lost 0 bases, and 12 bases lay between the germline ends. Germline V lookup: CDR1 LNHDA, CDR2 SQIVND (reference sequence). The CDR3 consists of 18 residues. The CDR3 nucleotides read TGTGCCAGTAGTATAGACGGGGGACGGATCTCTGGGGCCAACGTCCTGACTTTC. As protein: CASSIDGGRISGANVLTF.

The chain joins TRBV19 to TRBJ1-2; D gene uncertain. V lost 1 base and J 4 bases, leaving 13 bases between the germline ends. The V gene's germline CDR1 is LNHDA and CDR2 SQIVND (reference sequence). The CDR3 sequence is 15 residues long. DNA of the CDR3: TGTGCCAGTAGTATAGGTCGCCGGAGCTTCTATGGCTACACCTTC. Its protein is CASSIGRRSFYGYTF.

CDR3 amino acids: CASNPRRLGAGEQYF. CDR3 DNA sequence: TGTGCCAGCAATCCCCGACGCCTGGGGGCGGGTGAGCAGTACTTC. The chain couples TRBV28 to TRBJ2-7; D may be TRBD1 (6 bases). Trimming took off 7 bases at V and 7 bases at J, with 23 bases between the two ends. Germline loops: CDR1 MDHEN, CDR2 SYDVKM. The CDR3 is 15 residues long.